This TCR beta chain derives from a study of blood T cell repertoires in COVID-19. Looking at the study overall: Nucleic acid was either cDNA or gDNA, and it came from T cells, B-cell-depleted T cells, or PBMCs.

With 9 bases removed from V and 1 base from J, the gap between germline ends came to 15 bases. CDR3 size: 14 residues. The germline CDR1 and CDR2 sequences are LNHDA and SQIVND (reference sequence). In the original processing: Researchers report that nucleated cell counts were estimated from reference gene primer amplification. TCRdb's copy holds only in-frame clones and misses some; the assay was immunoSEQ multiplex PCR. That table furnishes V, J and clone size, whereas the DNA furnished D and trimming. The sample shows about 390,000 clones, around 87% of them seen only once. Recovery meant two consecutive negative NP/OP PCR tests, professional clearance, or resolved symptoms.

Sequencing was done on a sample of PBMCs or T cells enriched from blood (not recorded which). This TCR came from a woman between 45 and 65 years old who had recovered from COVID-19. The rearrangement links TRBV19 to TRBJ1-1; TRBD1 might be the D (6 bases). CDR3 protein: CASCPGHQNTEAFF. In nucleotides, the CDR3 is TGTGCCAGCTGTCCGGGACATCAGAACACTGAAGCTTTCTTT.